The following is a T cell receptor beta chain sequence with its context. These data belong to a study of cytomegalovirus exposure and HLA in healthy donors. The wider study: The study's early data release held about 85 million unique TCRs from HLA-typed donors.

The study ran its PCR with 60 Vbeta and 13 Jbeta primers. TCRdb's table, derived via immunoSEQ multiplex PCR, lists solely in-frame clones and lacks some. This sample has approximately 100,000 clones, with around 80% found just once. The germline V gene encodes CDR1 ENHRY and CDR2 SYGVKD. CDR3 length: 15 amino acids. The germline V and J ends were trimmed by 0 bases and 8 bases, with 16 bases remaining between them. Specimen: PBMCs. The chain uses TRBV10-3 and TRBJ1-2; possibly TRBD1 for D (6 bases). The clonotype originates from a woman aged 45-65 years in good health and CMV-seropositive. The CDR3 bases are TGTGCCATCAGTGAGTCGGGCAGGGGCATGGACGGCTACACCTTC. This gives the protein CAISESGRGMDGYTF.